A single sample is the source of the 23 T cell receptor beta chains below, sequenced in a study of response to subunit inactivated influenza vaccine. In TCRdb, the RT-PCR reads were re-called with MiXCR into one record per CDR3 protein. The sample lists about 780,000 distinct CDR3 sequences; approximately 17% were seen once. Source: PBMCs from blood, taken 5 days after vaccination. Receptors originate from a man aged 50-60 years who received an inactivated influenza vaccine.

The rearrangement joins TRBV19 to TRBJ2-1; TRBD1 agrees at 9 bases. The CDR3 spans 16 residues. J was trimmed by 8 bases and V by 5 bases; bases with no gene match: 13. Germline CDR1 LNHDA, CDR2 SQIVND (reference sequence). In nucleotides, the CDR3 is TGTGCCAGTAGTCGATCCACCGGGACAGGGTATGATGAGCAGTTCTTC. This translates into CASSRSTGTGYDEQFF.

The CDR3 is CASSPFGGGGGQPQHF. In nucleotides, the CDR3 is TGTGCCAGCAGCCCATTCGGGGGGGGCGGAGGACAGCCCCAGCATTTT. The chain combines TRBV7-8 with TRBJ1-5, with D perhaps matching TRBD1 (6 bases). The CDR3 spans 16 residues. V lost 5 bases and J 7 bases, leaving 21 bases between the germline ends. Germline assignment: CDR1 SGHVS and CDR2 FQNEAQ.

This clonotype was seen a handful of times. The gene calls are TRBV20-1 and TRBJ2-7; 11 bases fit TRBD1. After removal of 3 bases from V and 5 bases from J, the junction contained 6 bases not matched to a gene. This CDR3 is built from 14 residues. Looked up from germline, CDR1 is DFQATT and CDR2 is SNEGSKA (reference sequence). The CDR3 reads CSARLGTGGNEQYF. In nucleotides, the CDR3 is TGCAGTGCTAGGCTTGGGACAGGGGGAAACGAGCAGTACTTC.

The CDR3 coding sequence is TGTGCCAGCAGTTCACCGGGACTAGCGGAGTCCTACGAGCAGTACTTC. The encoded protein is CASSSPGLAESYEQYF. V and J are TRBV28 and TRBJ2-7; TRBD2 matches at 11 bases. The CDR3 is made up of 16 amino acids. Per germline, CDR1 MDHEN and CDR2 SYDVKM. V gave up 4 bases and J gave up 1 base; unmatched junction bases: 6.

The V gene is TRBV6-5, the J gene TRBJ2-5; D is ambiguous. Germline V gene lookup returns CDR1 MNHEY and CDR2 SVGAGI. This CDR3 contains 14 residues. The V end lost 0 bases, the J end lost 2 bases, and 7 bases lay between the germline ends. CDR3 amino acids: CASSYSVRQETQYF. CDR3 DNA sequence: TGTGCCAGCAGTTACTCGGTCCGACAAGAGACCCAGTACTTC.

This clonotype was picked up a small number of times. The CDR3 protein is CASSLDRLTGGTDTQYF. The CDR3 DNA sequence: TGTGCCAGCAGTTTAGATCGGCTAACGGGGGGCACAGATACGCAGTATTTT. The J gene is TRBJ2-3, the V gene TRBV12-3 or TRBV12-4; possible D gene TRBD2, 6 bases. The V end was cut by 1 base, the J end by 1 base, with 15 bases between. This CDR3 contains 17 residues.

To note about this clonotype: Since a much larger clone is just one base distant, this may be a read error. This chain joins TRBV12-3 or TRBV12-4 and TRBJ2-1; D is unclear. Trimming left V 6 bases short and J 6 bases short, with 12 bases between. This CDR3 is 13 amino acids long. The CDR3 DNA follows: TGTGCCAGCAGAAGAACATGGGGCAATGAGCAGTTCTTC. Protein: CASRRTWGNEQFF.

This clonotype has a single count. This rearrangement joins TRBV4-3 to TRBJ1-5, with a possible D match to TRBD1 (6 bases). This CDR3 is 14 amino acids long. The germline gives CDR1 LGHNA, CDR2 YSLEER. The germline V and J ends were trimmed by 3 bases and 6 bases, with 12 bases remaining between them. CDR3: CASSQVQGGQPQHF. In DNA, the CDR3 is TGCGCCAGCAGCCAGGTACAGGGCGGTCAGCCCCAGCATTTT.

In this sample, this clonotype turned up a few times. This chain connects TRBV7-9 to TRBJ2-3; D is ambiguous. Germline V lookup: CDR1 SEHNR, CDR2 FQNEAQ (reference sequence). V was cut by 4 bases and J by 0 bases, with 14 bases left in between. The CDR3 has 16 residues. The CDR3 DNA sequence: TGTGCCAGCAGCTCCGGACCCACCCCCAGCACAGATACGCAGTATTTT. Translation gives CASSSGPTPSTDTQYF.

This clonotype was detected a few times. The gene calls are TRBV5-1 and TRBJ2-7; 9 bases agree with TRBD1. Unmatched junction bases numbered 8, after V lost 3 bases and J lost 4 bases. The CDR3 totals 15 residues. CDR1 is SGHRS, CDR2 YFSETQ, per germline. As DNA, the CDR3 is TGCGCCAGCAGCTATGGAGGGACAGGGCTTTACGAGCAGTACTTC. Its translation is CASSYGGTGLYEQYF.

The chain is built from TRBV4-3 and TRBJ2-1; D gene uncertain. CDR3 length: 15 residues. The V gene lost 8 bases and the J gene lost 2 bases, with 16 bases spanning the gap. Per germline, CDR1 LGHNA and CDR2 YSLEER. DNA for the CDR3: TGCGCCAGCTCCTCGGCGGCCTACGCCTACAATGAGCAGTTCTTC. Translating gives CASSSAAYAYNEQFF.

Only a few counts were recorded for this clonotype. CDR3: CASSRTGRMNTEAFF. CDR3 nucleotide sequence: TGTGCCAGCAGTCGGACAGGCCGCATGAACACTGAAGCTTTCTTT. This chain links TRBV6-1 with TRBJ1-1, with 7 bases aligning to TRBD1. V shed 5 bases, J shed 0 bases, and the junction held 6 bases outside the gene matches. This CDR3 region has 15 residues. Germline CDR1 and CDR2: MNHNS and SASEGT.

CDR3 sequence: CASSLYRDNQPQHF. The CDR3 DNA is TGTGCCAGCAGTTTGTATCGGGACAATCAGCCCCAGCATTTT. The rearrangement links TRBV28 to TRBJ1-5; D uncertain. The germline V and J ends were trimmed by 3 bases and 3 bases, with 9 bases remaining between them. Germline V gives CDR1 MDHEN, CDR2 SYDVKM. The CDR3 covers 14 residues.

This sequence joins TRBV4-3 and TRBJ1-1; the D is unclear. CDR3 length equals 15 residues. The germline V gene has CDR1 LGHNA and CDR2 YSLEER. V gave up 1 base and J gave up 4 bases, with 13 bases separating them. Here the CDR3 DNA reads TGCGCCAGCAGCCAAGTAGTCTGGGGAGGCACTGAAGCTTTCTTT. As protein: CASSQVVWGGTEAFF.

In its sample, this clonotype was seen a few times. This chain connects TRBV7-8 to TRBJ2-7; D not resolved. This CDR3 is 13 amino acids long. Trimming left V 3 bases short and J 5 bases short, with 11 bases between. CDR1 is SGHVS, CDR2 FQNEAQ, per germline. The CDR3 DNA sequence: TGTGCCAGCAGCTTTTCCAGGAACCACGAGCAGTACTTC. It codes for CASSFSRNHEQYF.

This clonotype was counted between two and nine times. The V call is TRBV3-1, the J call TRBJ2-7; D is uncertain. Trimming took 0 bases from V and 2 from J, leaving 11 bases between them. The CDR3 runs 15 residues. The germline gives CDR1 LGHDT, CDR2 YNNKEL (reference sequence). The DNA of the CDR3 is TGTGCCAGCAGCCAAGATGGACGGGCGACCTACGAGCAGTACTTC. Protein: CASSQDGRATYEQYF.

CDR3 nucleotides: TGTGCCAGCAGTTATTGGGCAGGGCCCTACAATGAGCAGTTCTTC. Amino acid sequence: CASSYWAGPYNEQFF. The gene calls are TRBV6-5 and TRBJ2-1; a weak D match, TRBD1 (5 bases). The CDR3 runs to 15 residues. V was shortened by 3 bases and J by 2 bases, with 11 bases between the two germline ends. Germline V CDR1 and CDR2: MNHEY, SVGAGI.

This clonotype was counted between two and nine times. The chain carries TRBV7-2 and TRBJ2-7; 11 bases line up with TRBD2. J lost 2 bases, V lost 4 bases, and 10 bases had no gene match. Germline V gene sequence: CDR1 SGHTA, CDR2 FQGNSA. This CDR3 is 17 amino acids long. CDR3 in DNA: TGTGCCAGCAGCTCGAGGGGGTTGACTAGCGGGACCTACGAGCAGTACTTC. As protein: CASSSRGLTSGTYEQYF.

CDR3 nucleotide sequence: TGTGCCAGCAGCACAAGACTAGCGTTCACCACCGGGGAGCTGTTTTTT. It yields the protein CASSTRLAFTTGELFF. This chain links TRBV7-2 with TRBJ2-2, with 8 bases that match TRBD2. This CDR3 has 16 residues. Per the germline V gene, CDR1 is SGHTA and CDR2 is FQGNSA. The ends lost 5 bases at V and 4 bases at J; junction bases unmatched: 9.

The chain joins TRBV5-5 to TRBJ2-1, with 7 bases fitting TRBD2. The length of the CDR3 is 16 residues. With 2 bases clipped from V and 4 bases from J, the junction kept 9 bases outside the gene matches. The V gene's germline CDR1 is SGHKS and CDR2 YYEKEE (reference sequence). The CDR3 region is CASSFRWLAAYNEQFF. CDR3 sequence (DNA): TGTGCCAGCAGCTTCCGGTGGCTAGCGGCATACAATGAGCAGTTCTTC. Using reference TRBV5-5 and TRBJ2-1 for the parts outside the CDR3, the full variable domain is DAGVTQSPTHLIKTRGQQVTLRCSPISGHKSVSWYQQVLGQGPQFIFQYYEKEERGRGNFPDRFSARQFPNYSSELNVNALLLGDSALYLCASSFRWLAAYNEQFFGPGTRLTVL.

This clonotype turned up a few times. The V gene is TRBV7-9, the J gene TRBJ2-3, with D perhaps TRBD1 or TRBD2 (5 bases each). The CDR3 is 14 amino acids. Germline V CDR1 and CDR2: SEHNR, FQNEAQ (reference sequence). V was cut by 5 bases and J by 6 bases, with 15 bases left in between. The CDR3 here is CASSLPRGIDTQYF. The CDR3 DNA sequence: TGTGCCAGCAGCCTTCCGAGGGGAATTGATACGCAGTATTTT.

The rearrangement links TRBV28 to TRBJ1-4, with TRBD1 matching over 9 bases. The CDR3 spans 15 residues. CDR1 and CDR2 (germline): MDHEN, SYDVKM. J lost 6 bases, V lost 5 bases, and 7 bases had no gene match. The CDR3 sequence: CASSAPGQGYEKLFF. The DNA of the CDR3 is TGTGCCAGCAGTGCCCCGGGACAGGGATATGAAAAACTGTTTTTT.

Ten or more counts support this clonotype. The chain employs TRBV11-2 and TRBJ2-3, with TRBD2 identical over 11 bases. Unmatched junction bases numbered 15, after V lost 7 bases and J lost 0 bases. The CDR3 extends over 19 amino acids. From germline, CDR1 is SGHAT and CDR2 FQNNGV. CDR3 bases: TGTGCCAGCAAGCGCACTAGCGGGGGATCAGGGTATAGCACAGATACGCAGTATTTT. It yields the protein CASKRTSGGSGYSTDTQYF. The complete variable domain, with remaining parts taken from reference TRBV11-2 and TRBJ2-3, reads EAGVAQSPRYKIIEKRQSVAFWCNPISGHATLYWYQQILGQGPKLLIQFQNNGVVDDSQLPKDRFSAERLKGVDSTLKIQPAKLEDSAVYLCASKRTSGGSGYSTDTQYFGPGTRLTVL.